The source of this T cell receptor beta chain is a study of shared clonotypes between healthy human individuals. General study results and limits: Measured sharing among donors was expected to vary with sequencing depth.

How the authors handled the data: ImmunoSEQ junction-only sequences lacked quality scores, so their filtering differed. The method was immunoSEQ multiplex PCR; TCRdb's version includes in-frame clones alone and lacks a portion of them. Clone size and V and J calls were adopted from that table, with D and trimming inferred from the DNA. The sample shows approximately 400,000 clones, 96% of them seen only once. To note about this clone: What it recognizes is unknown.

Sequenced material: memory CD8+ T cells sorted from blood. Stated subset: CD45RO+ cells pooled with CCR7-negative TemRA cells. This TCR was recovered from a man aged 30 to 45 in good health.

CDR3 sequence reads: CASSLSPAGADTQYF. The CDR3 nucleotides read TGTGCCAGCAGCTTAAGCCCGGCGGGGGCAGATACGCAGTATTTT. The J gene is TRBJ2-3, the V gene TRBV7-3; 7 bases align to TRBD2. The length of the CDR3 is 15 residues. The trim removed 1 base at V and 4 bases at J, leaving 5 bases unmatched. Germline CDR1 SGHTA, CDR2 FQGTGA.